The T cell receptor (beta chain) under discussion was sequenced for a study of T cells after yellow fever vaccination. Whole-study findings and limits: The secondary response peaked faster, at day 5 versus 15, but was weaker.

Each CDR3 protein is one row after TCRdb ran MiXCR on the 5' RACE reads. The table includes a few hundred thousand distinct CDR3 sequences, 6.7% detected once. This clonotype has just a few counts. Its antigen is as yet unknown. Sequenced material: CD4+ T cells sorted from PBMCs, taken on the day of the yellow fever booster vaccination. This receptor was taken from a man under 40 who received the YFV17D yellow fever vaccine.

The CDR3 DNA reads TGTGCCAGCAGTTCCGGGATCTTGAACACCGGGGAGCTGTTTTTT. It codes for CASSSGILNTGELFF. This chain links TRBV12-3 or TRBV12-4 with TRBJ2-2; D perhaps matches TRBD2 (5 bases). The germline V and J ends were trimmed by 4 bases and 1 base, with 10 bases remaining between them. CDR3 length: 15 amino acids.